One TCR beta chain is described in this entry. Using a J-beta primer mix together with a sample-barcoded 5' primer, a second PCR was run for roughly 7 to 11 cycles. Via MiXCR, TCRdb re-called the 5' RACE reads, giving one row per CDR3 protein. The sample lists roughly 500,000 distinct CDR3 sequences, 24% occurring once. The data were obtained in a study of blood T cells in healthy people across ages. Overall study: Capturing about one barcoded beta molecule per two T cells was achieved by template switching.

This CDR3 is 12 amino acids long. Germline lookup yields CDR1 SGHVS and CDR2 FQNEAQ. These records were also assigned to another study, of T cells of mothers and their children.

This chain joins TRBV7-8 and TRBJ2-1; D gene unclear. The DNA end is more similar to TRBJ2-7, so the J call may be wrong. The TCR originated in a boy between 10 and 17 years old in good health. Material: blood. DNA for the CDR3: TGTGCCAGCAGCTTACGGTCCCCCGAGCAGTACTTC. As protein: CASSLRSPEQYF.